The present T cell receptor beta chain was sequenced within a study of tumor and adjacent non-tumor tissue in lung cancer. For the study at large: Around 4.5 million productive TCRbeta reads were obtained per sample on average.

The library came from three nested PCR rounds adapted from ARM-PCR protocols. TCRdb passed the multiplex PCR reads through MiXCR, listing each CDR3 protein once. This table holds around 99,000 distinct CDR3 sequences, 60% to 70% found once. In regard to this clonotype: Its antigen remains unknown.

RNA was extracted from bulk tissue without any cell sorting. The normal lung tissue was taken more than 3 cm from the tumor edge. Study findings and constraints: Higher tumor TCR diversity was associated with shorter survival. In normal lung, the top 100 clones were significantly more dominant than in tumor.

The source is a man aged 55 to 69 with non-small cell lung cancer. Sequenced sample: distant non-tumor lung tissue.

For the CDR3, the DNA is TGCGCCAGCAGCTTGGATGGAATAGGAGGCTCTGGGGCCAACGTCCTGACTTTC. Translated: CASSLDGIGGSGANVLTF. The J gene is TRBJ2-6, the V gene TRBV5-1, with D possibly matching TRBD2 (5 bases). This CDR3 is 18 amino acids long. V lost 0 bases and J lost 0, with 13 bases in between. Germline assignment: CDR1 SGHRS and CDR2 YFSETQ.